A selection of T cell receptor beta chains follows, all from one sample in a study of identifying expanded T cells in peripheral blood. TCRdb's copy holds only in-frame clones and misses some; the assay was immunoSEQ multiplex PCR. The sample shows 85,000 to 95,000 clones, roughly 90% of them seen only once. The sample was blood. These receptor sequences come from a person aged 18-70 years in good health. Each CDR3 is given with its conserved first and last residue. A D gene is named only where the DNA matches it firmly. Some rows have no size entry. The others give once, few or many, or a class for an expanded clone.

V gene	J gene	CDR3 length	clone size	D gene	CDR3 protein	CDR3 DNA
TRBV30	TRBJ1-3	14	.	.	CAWSTRTAGNTIYF	TGTGCCTGGAGTACTCGGACAGCCGGAAACACCATATATTTT
TRBV9	TRBJ2-5	15	.	TRBD1	CASSGFGTGQETQYF	TGTGCCAGCAGCGGGTTCGGGACAGGACAAGAGACCCAGTACTTC
TRBV27	TRBJ1-1	13	.	.	CASSWVGNTEAFF	TGTGCCAGCAGTTGGGTTGGTAACACTGAAGCTTTCTTT
TRBV5-1	TRBJ1-5	15	once	.	CASSLEGNSNQPQHF	TGCGCCAGCAGCTTGGAAGGGAATAGCAATCAGCCCCAGCATTTT
TRBV9	TRBJ2-4	14	.	.	CASSVLPRADIQYF	TGTGCCAGCAGCGTATTGCCCCGAGCGGACATTCAGTACTTC
TRBV2	TRBJ2-7	11	.	.	CASSYHLEQYF	TGTGCCAGCAGTTACCACCTCGAGCAGTACTTC
TRBV6-5	TRBJ1-1	13	once	.	CASTAGWNTEAFF	TGTGCCAGCACCGCAGGGTGGAACACTGAAGCTTTCTTT
TRBV15	TRBJ2-1	17	.	.	CATSREGYEGGYNEQFF	TGTGCCACCAGCAGAGAAGGGTATGAGGGGGGCTACAATGAGCAGTTCTTC
TRBV18	TRBJ1-1	11	.	.	CASSVGGEAFF	TGTGCCAGCTCGGTAGGAGGTGAAGCTTTCTTT
TRBV7-2	TRBJ2-1	12	few	TRBD1	CASSSTGTGKFF	TGTGCCAGCAGCTCAACCGGGACAGGGAAGTTCTTC
TRBV28	TRBJ1-4	15	.	TRBD1	CASSPQGIGAEKLFF	TGTGCCAGCAGTCCACAGGGGATCGGGGCGGAAAAACTGTTTTTT
TRBV7-9	TRBJ2-3	13	.	.	CASTVAGTDTQYF	TGTGCCAGCACCGTAGCGGGCACAGATACGCAGTATTTT
TRBV21-1	TRBJ2-7	14	.	.	CASSLGTNSYEQYF	TGTGCCAGCAGCCTCGGGACTAATTCCTACGAGCAGTACTTC
TRBV5-5	TRBJ1-4	15	.	.	CASSLERTTNEKLFF	TGTGCCAGCAGCTTGGAAAGGACAACTAATGAAAAACTGTTTTTT
TRBV5-1	TRBJ2-4	18	.	.	CASSLSRELEVAKNIQYF	TGCGCCAGCAGCTTGTCCAGGGAACTCGAGGTAGCCAAAAACATTCAGTACTTC
TRBV29-1	TRBJ1-5	13	.	.	CSVSQGRAQPQHF	TGCAGCGTCTCCCAGGGTCGAGCTCAGCCCCAGCATTTT
TRBV5-1	TRBJ1-2	13	.	TRBD1	CASSETGAYGYTF	TGCGCCAGCAGCGAGACAGGGGCCTATGGCTACACCTTC
TRBV15	TRBJ1-5	18	few	TRBD1	CATSRDSGTGYSNQPQHF	TGTGCCACCAGCAGAGATTCTGGGACAGGTTATAGCAATCAGCCCCAGCATTTT
TRBV9	TRBJ2-3	15	.	.	CASSVQTRSTDTQYF	TGTGCCAGCAGCGTCCAGACTAGGAGCACAGATACGCAGTATTTT
TRBV5-1	TRBJ1-2	13	.	.	CASSLYEGSGGTF	TGCGCCAGCAGCTTGTATGAGGGTAGCGGGGGCACCTTC
TRBV11-2	TRBJ1-6	14	.	.	CASRIGTVNSPLHF	TGTGCCAGCAGAATCGGGACGGTTAATTCACCCCTCCACTTT
TRBV7-9	TRBJ1-4	14	.	TRBD1	CASSLLDRTEKLFF	TGTGCCAGCAGCTTACTGGACAGGACTGAAAAACTGTTTTTT
TRBV5-1	TRBJ1-5	14	.	.	CASSLGEGHQPQHF	TGCGCCAGCAGCTTAGGAGAGGGTCATCAGCCCCAGCATTTT
TRBV28	TRBJ2-7	14	.	.	CASSYQGSSYEQYF	TGTGCCAGCAGTTATCAGGGAAGTTCCTACGAGCAGTACTTC
TRBV28	TRBJ1-1	12	.	.	CASSLGRSVAFF	TGTGCCAGCAGTTTAGGGAGGTCGGTAGCTTTCTTT
TRBV6-1	TRBJ2-5	15	.	.	CASSWDSRGQETQYF	TGTGCCAGCAGTTGGGATTCCCGTGGACAAGAGACCCAGTACTTC
TRBV29-1	TRBJ2-7	12	.	.	CSAQGTFYEQYF	TGCAGCGCACAGGGTACCTTCTACGAGCAGTACTTC
TRBV18	TRBJ2-7	14	.	.	CASSPGTLSYEQYF	TGTGCCAGCTCACCAGGGACTCTGTCCTACGAGCAGTACTTC
TRBV6-1	TRBJ2-7	14	.	.	CASRQGLLSYEQYF	TGTGCCAGCAGGCAGGGTCTCCTCTCCTACGAGCAGTACTTC
TRBV5-4	TRBJ2-3	15	.	.	CASSRATGFTDTQYF	TGTGCCAGCTCCCGGGCCACGGGGTTCACAGATACGCAGTATTTT
TRBV18	TRBJ1-1	15	.	.	CASSPQGGLVTEAFF	TGTGCCAGCTCACCACAAGGGGGGCTCGTCACTGAAGCTTTCTTT
TRBV6-6	TRBJ1-5	15	.	TRBD1	CASSYAQGAGQPQHF	TGTGCCAGCAGTTACGCACAGGGGGCAGGTCAGCCCCAGCATTTT
TRBV7-9	TRBJ1-3	17	.	.	CASSLGPARISGNTIYF	TGTGCCAGCAGCTTAGGGCCAGCCAGGATCTCTGGAAACACCATATATTTT
TRBV28	TRBJ2-3	14	.	.	CASSWARSTDTQYF	TGTGCCAGCAGTTGGGCTAGATCCACAGATACGCAGTATTTT
TRBV18	TRBJ1-1	16	.	TRBD1	CASSPRQGGYNTEAFF	TGTGCCAGCTCACCTCGACAGGGCGGGTATAACACTGAAGCTTTCTTT
TRBV29-1	TRBJ2-5	17	.	TRBD2	CSGTGTSGLEGQETQYF	TGCAGCGGTACCGGGACTAGCGGATTAGAGGGACAAGAGACCCAGTACTTC
TRBV5-4	TRBJ2-7	13	.	.	CASSLTNSYEQYF	TGTGCCAGCAGCTTGACTAACTCCTACGAGCAGTACTTC
TRBV30	TRBJ1-3	13	.	.	CAWAGATGNTIYF	TGTGCCTGGGCCGGGGCTACTGGAAACACCATATATTTT
TRBV15	TRBJ2-2	15	.	.	CATSVDRPDTGELFF	TGTGCCACCAGCGTTGACAGGCCAGACACCGGGGAGCTGTTTTTT
TRBV6-6	TRBJ2-5	15	.	.	CASRPQGYEWETQYF	TGTGCCAGCAGGCCACAGGGTTATGAATGGGAGACCCAGTACTTC
TRBV28	TRBJ1-2	14	.	TRBD1	CASSPTGTGEGYTF	TGTGCCAGCAGCCCGACCGGGACAGGGGAAGGCTACACCTTC
TRBV5-5	TRBJ1-6	15	.	TRBD1	CASSHGTGGNSPLHF	TGTGCCAGCAGCCATGGGACAGGGGGTAATTCACCCCTCCACTTT
TRBV4-1	TRBJ1-1	16	.	TRBD1	CASSQGGTATGTEAFF	TGCGCCAGCAGCCAGGGTGGGACAGCGACGGGTACTGAAGCTTTCTTT
TRBV4-3	TRBJ2-7	15	.	.	CASSQAPAFSYEQYF	TGCGCCAGCAGCCAAGCACCAGCCTTCTCCTACGAGCAGTACTTC
TRBV6-5	TRBJ1-3	14	.	TRBD1	CASRKGARGNTIYF	TGTGCCAGCAGAAAGGGGGCGCGAGGAAACACCATATATTTT
TRBV6-4	TRBJ2-2	14	.	.	CASSDSTNTGELFF	TGTGCCAGCAGTGACTCGACGAACACCGGGGAGCTGTTTTTT
TRBV18	TRBJ1-3	14	.	.	CASSPTEGGNTIYF	TGTGCCAGCTCACCCACCGAGGGAGGAAACACCATATATTTT
TRBV5-1	TRBJ2-5	12	.	.	CASSLESRTQYF	TGCGCCAGCAGCTTGGAAAGTCGGACCCAGTACTTC
TRBV5-3	TRBJ2-3	16	.	TRBD2	CARSRLAGGKTDTQYF	TGTGCCAGAAGCCGCCTAGCGGGAGGGAAGACAGATACGCAGTATTTT
TRBV21-1	TRBJ2-1	22	few	.	CASSSKNAGTSGDANSYNEQFF	TGTGCCAGCAGCTCCAAGAATGCCGGGACTAGCGGGGACGCAAACTCCTACAATGAGCAGTTCTTC
TRBV30	TRBJ1-6	14	.	.	CAWLEGGYNSPLHF	TGTGCCTGGCTCGAGGGTGGATATAATTCACCCCTCCACTTT
TRBV30	TRBJ2-2	16	.	TRBD1	CAWGAGGQGVTGELFF	TGTGCCTGGGGTGCAGGGGGACAGGGGGTCACCGGGGAGCTGTTTTTT
TRBV7-6	TRBJ2-2	14	.	.	CASSLKVAAGELFF	TGTGCCAGCAGCTTAAAGGTTGCGGCCGGGGAGCTGTTTTTT
TRBV7-2	TRBJ2-2	16	.	.	CASSRGASGSTGELFF	TGTGCCAGCAGCCGAGGGGCGTCAGGGTCGACCGGGGAGCTGTTTTTT
TRBV19	TRBJ1-3	16	.	TRBD1	CASGYPRGRRGNTIYF	TGTGCCAGTGGCTATCCGAGGGGGCGGCGAGGAAACACCATATATTTT
TRBV11-2	TRBJ1-2	11	.	.	CASSSAYGYTF	TGTGCCAGCAGTTCCGCGTATGGCTACACCTTC
TRBV5-1	TRBJ2-1	13	.	TRBD1	CASSLTGGNEQFF	TGCGCCAGCAGCTTAACAGGGGGCAATGAGCAGTTCTTC